This entry is about one TCR beta chain. Its antigen is still unknown. The CDR3 is 16 residues long. With 0 bases removed from V and 3 bases from J, the gap between germline ends came to 12 bases. Germline V CDR1 and CDR2: WNHNN, SYGVQD (reference sequence). The data were obtained in a study of T cell responses to AZD1222 COVID-19 vaccine. General study points: Only 5 to 7 AZD1222 recipients tested seropositive at baseline.

Assay used: immunoSEQ multiplex PCR; TCRdb lists only in-frame clones, some missing. The table lists approximately 170,000 clones, around 94% of them singletons. This rearrangement joins TRBV10-1 to TRBJ2-1; D not certain. Here the sequenced sample was peripheral blood, taken 28 days after the second AZD1222 dose. This TCR came from an adult who received the AZD1222 COVID-19 vaccine. The CDR3 loop is CASSESERCYYNEQFF. The CDR3 DNA reads as TGCGCCAGCAGTGAGTCGGAGAGGTGTTACTACAATGAGCAGTTCTTC.